These 10 T cell receptor beta chains were sequenced from one sample in a study of cytomegalovirus exposure and HLA in healthy donors. Researchers ran the PCR with 60 Vbeta and 13 Jbeta primers. Measured with immunoSEQ multiplex PCR; TCRdb has only the in-frame clones, and not every one. Among some 190,000 clones listed, 78% were seen once. Sequenced sample: PBMCs. The receptors originated from a woman in her thirties in good health and CMV-seropositive.

The gene calls are TRBV30 and TRBJ2-7, with a possible D match to TRBD2 (7 bases). V lost 7 bases to trimming and J lost 6 bases, with 19 bases between them. This CDR3 contains 13 residues. Germline values: CDR1 GTSNPN, CDR2 SVGIG (reference sequence). In nucleotides, the CDR3 is TGTGCCTCGCACCGAGGGGGGGCACCCGAGCAGTACTTC. Residues: CASHRGGAPEQYF.

In DNA, the CDR3 is TGTGCCAGCAGCGTAGGGCCGGGGGGCGCTTCCAAAGAGCAGTTCTTC. As protein: CASSVGPGGASKEQFF. J is TRBJ2-1 and V is TRBV9; possibly TRBD2 for D (7 bases). With 0 bases removed from V and 10 bases from J, the gap between germline ends came to 20 bases. Per the germline V gene, CDR1 is SGDLS and CDR2 is YYNGEE. The length of the CDR3 is 16 residues.

The chain combines TRBV5-1 with TRBJ1-4; TRBD1 agrees at 10 bases. This CDR3 region has 19 residues. Trimming at V came to 0 bases and at J to 1 base, leaving 9 bases not matched to a gene. The germline V gene encodes CDR1 SGHRS and CDR2 YFSETQ. CDR3 in DNA: TGCGCCAGCAGCTTGGGAATCCCGGGACAGGGGCAAACTAATGAAAAACTGTTTTTT. It specifies CASSLGIPGQGQTNEKLFF.

The CDR3 coding sequence is TGTGCCAGCAGCTTTGGGACAGGGCCCCTCTCCTACGAGCAGTACTTC. This encodes CASSFGTGPLSYEQYF. The chain is built from TRBV11-2 and TRBJ2-7, with TRBD1 identical over 9 bases. Looked up from germline, CDR1 is SGHAT and CDR2 is FQNNGV. V shed 3 bases, J shed 0 bases, and the junction held 6 bases outside the gene matches. The CDR3 spans 16 residues.

The chain is built from TRBV15 and TRBJ1-5; 7 nucleotides line up with TRBD1. The germline V gene encodes CDR1 LNHNV and CDR2 YYDKDF (reference sequence). After removal of 5 bases from V and 7 bases from J, the junction contained 11 bases not matched to a gene. CDR3 length: 15 amino acids. DNA for the CDR3: TGTGCCACCAGCGGAGCAGCAGGGGGAAGACAGCCCCAGCATTTT. Residues: CATSGAAGGRQPQHF. The full variable domain, its missing parts supplied by reference TRBV15 and TRBJ1-5, is DAMVIQNPRYQVTQFGKPVTLSCSQTLNHNVMYWYQQKSSQAPKLLFHYYDKDFNNEADTPDNFQSRRPNTSFCFLDIRSPGLGDTAMYLCATSGAAGGRQPQHFGDGTRLSIL.

The chain is built from TRBV7-2 and TRBJ2-1; 9 nucleotides match TRBD2. This CDR3 contains 15 residues. V dropped 3 bases and J dropped 4; count of bases not matched to a gene: 4. The germline V gene has CDR1 SGHTA and CDR2 FQGNSA. CDR3 in DNA: TGTGCCAGCAGCTTGGCTAGCGGGGAGTACAATGAGCAGTTCTTC. This translates into CASSLASGEYNEQFF.

The chain is built from TRBV5-1 and TRBJ1-2, with no clear D. The germline CDR1 and CDR2 sequences are SGHRS and YFSETQ. The CDR3 loop spans 13 amino acids. Trimming pared 2 bases from V and 0 bases from J, leaving 5 bases between. The CDR3 sequence is CASSFNSNYGYTF. In DNA form, the CDR3 reads TGCGCCAGCAGCTTTAACTCTAACTATGGCTACACCTTC.

V is TRBV7-6 and J is TRBJ2-7, with 8 nucleotides matching TRBD2. This CDR3 spans 16 amino acids. Germline CDR1 SGHVS, CDR2 FNYEAQ. J was trimmed by 0 bases and V by 6 bases; bases with no gene match: 10. The CDR3 nucleotides are TGTGCCAGCAGTCCGAGACTAGCGAGGACCTCCTACGAGCAGTACTTC. It translates to CASSPRLARTSYEQYF.

This clone has a handful of counts. The J gene is TRBJ1-4, the V gene TRBV19; 8 positions agree with TRBD1. Germline CDR1 is LNHDA and CDR2 is SQIVND (reference sequence). V shed 5 bases and J 12 bases; nucleotides not matched to a gene: 11. This CDR3 is built from 14 residues. The CDR3 DNA is TGTGCCAGTAGTTCCCCCCCTCTGGGACAGGAACTGTTTTTT. Translated, it gives CASSSPPLGQELFF.

The CDR3 bases are TGTGCCAGCAGTTTCAACTTTGAAGCTTTCTTT. The encoded protein is CASSFNFEAFF. This chain uses TRBV28 with TRBJ1-1; D ambiguous. V gave up 3 bases and J gave up 7 bases, with 6 bases separating them. CDR3 length: 11 residues. Germline assignment: CDR1 MDHEN and CDR2 SYDVKM.